The rows below give T cell receptor beta chains drawn from one sample of a study of OX40 agonist ivuxolimab in advanced cancers. Clones were sequenced by immunoSEQ multiplex PCR, and TCRdb holds only the in-frame ones, with some missing. The table includes about 58,000 clones, roughly 80% detected once. Source: CD4+ or CD8+ T cells sorted from blood, taken in a trial of the OX40 agonist ivuxolimab. The source of these receptors is an adult with an advanced solid tumor such as melanoma, head and neck, liver or kidney cancer. Each CDR3 is given with its conserved first and last residue. The D gene is left open where the match is weak. For some rows the clone size is stated as once, few or many, or as a class when expanded; others skip it.

-,TRBV30,-,TRBJ2-2,CAWSSTGELFF,TGTGCCTGGAGTTCGACCGGGGAGCTGTTTTTT
TRBD1,TRBV5-8,-,TRBJ2-5,CASSSYGTGEGETQYF,TGTGCCAGCAGCTCATATGGGACAGGGGAAGGAGAGACCCAGTACTTC
TRBD2,TRBV11-3,-,TRBJ2-1,CASSPSGGARNEQFF,TGTGCCAGCAGCCCAAGCGGGGGGGCGCGCAATGAGCAGTTCTTC
TRBD2,TRBV30,once,TRBJ2-1,CAWSESRAGGNYNEQFF,TGTGCCTGGAGTGAGTCTCGGGCGGGGGGCAACTACAATGAGCAGTTCTTC
-,TRBV7-8,few,TRBJ2-5,CASSPGQQETQYF,TGTGCCAGCAGCCCAGGACAGCAAGAGACCCAGTACTTC
-,TRBV19,-,TRBJ1-2,CASRTELNYGYTF,TGTGCCAGCAGGACAGAACTTAACTATGGCTACACCTTC
TRBD2,TRBV19,-,TRBJ2-3,CASSRGTNTQYF,TGTGCCAGTAGTAGAGGGACTAATACGCAGTATTTT
-,TRBV5-4,once,TRBJ1-5,CASSRGGGISNQPQHF,TGTGCCAGCAGCCGCGGGGGGGGGATCAGCAATCAGCCCCAGCATTTT
-,TRBV5-1,-,TRBJ1-4,CASSLQTTNEKLFF,TGCGCCAGCAGCTTACAGACAACTAATGAAAAACTGTTTTTT
-,TRBV29-1,once,TRBJ1-1,CSVRTAEAFF,TGCAGCGTTAGGACAGCGGAAGCTTTCTTT
-,TRBV29-1,-,TRBJ2-4,CSGIEAKNIQYF,TGCAGCGGGATAGAAGCCAAAAACATTCAGTACTTC
-,TRBV11-2,-,TRBJ2-5,CASSSPGLGGETQYF,TGTGCCAGCAGCTCTCCGGGACTGGGGGGAGAGACCCAGTACTTC
-,TRBV18,-,TRBJ1-3,CASSPGQGPLSGNTIYF,TGTGCCAGCTCACCGGGACAAGGGCCTCTCTCCGGAAACACCATATATTTT
TRBD1,TRBV14,once,TRBJ1-2,CASSQDRGRRDYGYTF,TGTGCCAGCAGCCAAGACAGGGGGCGAAGGGACTATGGCTACACCTTC
TRBD1,TRBV7-2,-,TRBJ2-7,CASSPRQGNPEQYF,TGTGCCAGCAGCCCCCGACAGGGCAACCCCGAGCAGTACTTC
TRBD1,TRBV6-1,once,TRBJ2-2,CAGMAGTGATGELFF,TGTGCGGGAATGGCCGGGACAGGGGCCACCGGGGAGCTGTTTTTT